This T cell receptor beta chain was sequenced in a study of human T cells and chemical hapten exposure. The library tagged each cDNA molecule with unique molecular identifiers. Authors' analysis steps: TCRs per sample had a median of 95,638 and ranged from 23,224 to 690,600. In TCRdb, the 5' RACE reads were re-called with MiXCR into one record per CDR3 protein. The V and J calls, along with clone size, are taken from TCRdb and not from the paper's own processing. This table has 100,000 to 120,000 distinct CDR3 sequences, more than 15% appearing once. Blood, whole and unfractionated, served as the source for total RNA extraction. The CDR3 runs 15 residues. Germline V gene sequence: CDR1 LNHNV, CDR2 YYDKDF (reference sequence). Deletions cut 1 base from V and 0 bases from J, with 9 bases between.

The gene calls are TRBV15 and TRBJ2-5, with TRBD1 as a possible D gene (5 bases). The receptor was isolated from a human donor in good health. CDR3: CATSRVTGNQETQYF. The CDR3 DNA reads TGTGCCACCAGCAGAGTAACAGGCAACCAAGAGACCCAGTACTTC.